This TCR beta chain appears in the sequencing data of a study of control samples from healthy donors and cancer patients. Here immunoSEQ multiplex PCR was the method, and the copy in TCRdb shows in-frame clones only, minus some. Of 400,000 to 450,000 clones in the sample, more than 80% were seen once. The V gene lost 9 bases and the J gene lost 3 bases, with 11 bases spanning the gap. Germline V lookup: CDR1 KGHDR, CDR2 SFDVKD. This CDR3 has 13 amino acids. This TCR derives from a man between 35 and 55 years old with head and neck cancer. V is TRBV24-1 and J is TRBJ1-5, with D unresolved. Sequencing input: PBMCs. This chain's CDR3 is CATESENNQPQHF. CDR3 coding DNA: TGTGCCACCGAATCGGAGAACAATCAGCCCCAGCATTTT.